This entry lists 5 T cell receptor beta chains sequenced from one sample in a study of blood T cell dynamics during melanoma immunotherapy (dated by TCRdb to 2019 to 2021). Library creation used the immunoSEQ multiplex PCR assay. TCRdb holds this immuneACCESS table with in-frame rearrangements only. Some clones are missing; in checked studies, unresolved V genes explain under half, and the rest has no known cause. This sample gives approximately 11,000 clones in total; 75% to 90% of them show up just once. The ten largest clones capture about a fifth of the sample. The time point label for this specimen denotes: pre-treatment baseline. Sequencing used blood, obtained from a patient treated with checkpoint blockade. The receptors come from a human donor with melanoma.

The rearrangement links TRBV6-5 to TRBJ2-2, with TRBD1 as a possible D gene (7 bases). This CDR3 contains 16 residues. Germline CDR1 reads MNHEY; CDR2 reads SVGAGI. V shed 2 bases and J shed 5 bases, with 15 bases lying between them. This chain's CDR3 is CASSYEQGGSTGELFF. For the CDR3, the DNA is TGTGCCAGCAGTTACGAGCAGGGGGGTAGTACCGGGGAGCTGTTTTTT.

A few counts support this clone. The chain recombines TRBV30 with TRBJ1-2; D might be TRBD1 (5 bases). The CDR3 has 13 amino acids. Germline assignment: CDR1 GTSNPN and CDR2 SVGIG (reference sequence). Trimming stripped 0 bases from V and 5 bases from J, with 10 bases between. The CDR3 DNA is TGTGCCTGGAGTGTCATCAGGGAATATGGCTACACCTTC. Protein product: CAWSVIREYGYTF.

The chain employs TRBV7-2 and TRBJ2-2; D not certain. The CDR3 spans 13 residues. CDR1 is SGHTA, CDR2 FQGNSA, per germline. V was pared by 4 bases and J by 2 bases, with 5 bases between. DNA for the CDR3: TGTGCCAGCAGCTCTGCCAACACCGGGGAGCTGTTTTTT. Its translation: CASSSANTGELFF.

The chain joins TRBV7-8 to TRBJ2-1; TRBD1 matches 7 bases. Germline CDR1 is SGHVS and CDR2 is FQNEAQ. The CDR3 contains 16 residues. The junction had 9 bases not matched to a gene; V was cut back by 3 bases and J by 4 bases. The CDR3 sequence is CASSFGGDRRYNEQFF. Here the CDR3 DNA reads TGTGCCAGCAGCTTCGGTGGGGACAGAAGGTACAATGAGCAGTTCTTC.

The chain uses TRBV7-6 and TRBJ1-6, with D tentatively TRBD1 (6 bases). Germline lookup yields CDR1 SGHVS and CDR2 FNYEAQ. Trimming took off 1 base at V and 6 bases at J, with 13 bases between the two ends. The CDR3 runs 16 residues. The CDR3 reads CASSLGSGTFNSPLHF. CDR3 coding DNA: TGTGCCAGCAGCTTAGGGTCCGGGACATTTAATTCACCCCTCCACTTT.